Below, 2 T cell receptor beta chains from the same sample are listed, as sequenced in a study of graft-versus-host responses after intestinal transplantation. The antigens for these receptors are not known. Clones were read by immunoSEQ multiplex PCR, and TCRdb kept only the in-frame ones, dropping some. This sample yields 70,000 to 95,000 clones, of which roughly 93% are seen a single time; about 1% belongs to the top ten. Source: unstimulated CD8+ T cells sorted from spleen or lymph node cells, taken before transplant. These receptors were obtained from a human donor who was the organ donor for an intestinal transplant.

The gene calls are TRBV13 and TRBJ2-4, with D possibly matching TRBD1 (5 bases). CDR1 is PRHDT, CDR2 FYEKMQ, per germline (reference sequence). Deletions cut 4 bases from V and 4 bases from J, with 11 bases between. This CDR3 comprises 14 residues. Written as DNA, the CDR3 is TGTGCCAGCAGCTCGACAGAAGCAAAAAACATTCAGTACTTC. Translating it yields CASSSTEAKNIQYF.

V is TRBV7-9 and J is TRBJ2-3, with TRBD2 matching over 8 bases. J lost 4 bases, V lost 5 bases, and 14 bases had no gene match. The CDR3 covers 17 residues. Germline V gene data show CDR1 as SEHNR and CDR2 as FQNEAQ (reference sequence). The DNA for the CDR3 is TGTGCCAGCAGCCCCGGGGGGGAAGGGGAAAGGGCAGATACGCAGTATTTT. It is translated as CASSPGGEGERADTQYF.